The 13 T cell receptor beta chains below were found in one sample sequenced in a study of cytomegalovirus exposure and HLA in healthy donors. The PCR had 60 Vbeta and 13 Jbeta primers. Libraries were prepared by immunoSEQ multiplex PCR; TCRdb keeps only in-frame clonotypes and omits some of them. This sample yields about 82,000 clones, of which about nine tenths are seen a single time; 2.3% belongs to the top ten. The sequencing input was PBMCs. All receptors come from a man younger than 35 in good health and CMV-seronegative.

This clone was observed a handful of times. V gene TRBV27 combines with J gene TRBJ2-3; 10 bases agree with TRBD2. V gave up 5 bases and J gave up 2 bases; unmatched junction bases: 4. The CDR3 length is 15 residues. The germline V gene has CDR1 MNHEY and CDR2 SMNVEV (reference sequence). Here the CDR3 reads CASSVSGRNTDTQYF. The CDR3 DNA sequence: TGTGCCAGCAGTGTTAGCGGGAGGAACACAGATACGCAGTATTTT.

This sequence joins TRBV11-2 and TRBJ2-7; no firm D call. The V end lost 4 bases, the J end lost 5 bases, and 15 bases lay between the germline ends. CDR1 is SGHAT, CDR2 FQNNGV, per germline. CDR3 size: 14 residues. This CDR3 is CASSSPFQADEQYF. CDR3 nucleotide sequence: TGTGCCAGCAGCTCCCCGTTCCAGGCTGACGAGCAGTACTTC.

The gene calls are TRBV18 and TRBJ2-3, with unresolved D. The CDR3 totals 12 residues. Germline assignment: CDR1 KGHSH and CDR2 LQKENI. Trimming shortened V by 3 bases and J by 5 bases, and 6 bases separated the two germline ends. The CDR3 bases are TGTGCCAGCTCACCCTCTCTAGATACGCAGTATTTT. It is translated as CASSPSLDTQYF.

This sequence joins TRBV18 and TRBJ1-4; TRBD1 is a possible D gene (5 bases). Trimming stripped 8 bases from V and 1 base from J, with 11 bases between. This CDR3 region has 14 residues. Per the germline V gene, CDR1 is KGHSH and CDR2 is LQKENI. The CDR3: CASTPGGTNEKLFF. CDR3 in DNA: TGTGCCAGCACCCCGGGGGGAACTAATGAAAAACTGTTTTTT.

The CDR3 protein is CASSRGDRGRGSYEQYF. The CDR3 DNA reads as TGCGCCAGCAGCAGGGGGGACAGGGGGCGCGGATCCTACGAGCAGTACTTC. This chain joins TRBV5-1 and TRBJ2-7; 12 nucleotides agree with TRBD1. The CDR3 has 17 residues. Trimming at V came to 4 bases and at J to 1 base, leaving 9 bases not matched to a gene. CDR1 is SGHRS and CDR2 is YFSETQ in the germline V gene.

J is TRBJ2-7 and V is TRBV28; TRBD1 agrees at 8 bases. This CDR3 comprises 16 residues. J was trimmed by 4 bases and V by 1 base; bases with no gene match: 9. Germline values: CDR1 MDHEN, CDR2 SYDVKM. This chain's CDR3 is CASSLSTGALRYEQYF. The DNA of the CDR3 is TGTGCCAGCAGTTTATCGACAGGGGCCTTAAGGTACGAGCAGTACTTC.

CDR3: CASSLWLEGVQDEQYF. For the CDR3, the DNA is TGTGCCAGCAGCTTATGGCTAGAGGGGGTCCAGGACGAGCAGTACTTC. V usage is TRBV11-1 and J usage is TRBJ2-7, with D tentatively TRBD1 (6 bases). V shed 2 bases and J shed 5 bases, with 19 bases lying between them. Per germline, CDR1 SGHAT and CDR2 FQDESV (reference sequence). The CDR3 totals 16 residues.

The chain has TRBV6-1 and TRBJ2-7, with TRBD1 matching 10 bases. The V gene's germline CDR1 is MNHNS and CDR2 SASEGT. This CDR3 spans 13 amino acids. J gave up 6 bases and V 6 bases, and 5 bases lay outside the gene matches. Here the CDR3 DNA reads TGTGCCAGCAGACACCGGGACAGGGGCGAGCAGTACTTC. It translates to CASRHRDRGEQYF.

The chain joins TRBV2 to TRBJ2-7, with D maybe TRBD2 (5 bases). This CDR3 comprises 13 residues. V was cut by 2 bases and J by 2 bases, with 7 bases left in between. Germline-derived CDR1 and CDR2 are SNHLY and FYNNEI. This chain's CDR3 is CASSETAAYEQYF. The CDR3 nucleotides read TGTGCCAGCAGTGAAACAGCGGCCTACGAGCAGTACTTC.

The genes are TRBV18 and TRBJ1-4, with TRBD1 matching 9 bases. The trim removed 1 base at V and 5 bases at J, leaving 8 bases unmatched. CDR1 and CDR2 from the germline V gene are KGHSH and LQKENI. The CDR3 length is 17 residues. CDR3 in amino acids: CASSPRPGQGGNEKLFF. CDR3 coding DNA: TGTGCCAGCTCACCACGCCCGGGACAGGGAGGAAATGAAAAACTGTTTTTT.

The V gene is TRBV6-5, the J gene TRBJ1-2; tentatively, D is TRBD1 (6 bases). The CDR3 covers 15 residues. The germline V gene encodes CDR1 MNHEY and CDR2 SVGAGI. Between the trimmed V and J ends, which lost 3 bases and 2 bases, there was a span of 13 bases. CDR3 sequence: CASSYIQGNNYGYTF. The CDR3 region has the DNA TGTGCCAGCAGTTATATACAGGGAAACAACTATGGCTACACCTTC.

The chain couples TRBV5-1 to TRBJ1-5; D is ambiguous. The V and J ends lost 0 bases and 0 bases respectively, with 4 bases between them. The CDR3 runs 14 residues. Germline loops: CDR1 SGHRS, CDR2 YFSETQ. CDR3 amino acids: CASSLDGSNQPQHF. Here the CDR3 DNA reads TGCGCCAGCAGCTTGGACGGTAGCAATCAGCCCCAGCATTTT. The entire variable domain, with the rest obtained from reference TRBV5-1 and TRBJ1-5, is as follows: KAGVTQTPRYLIKTRGQQVTLSCSPISGHRSVSWYQQTPGQGLQFLFEYFSETQRNKGNFPGRFSGRQFSNSRSEMNVSTLELGDSALYLCASSLDGSNQPQHFGDGTRLSIL.

The chain couples TRBV7-9 to TRBJ2-7; D is possibly TRBD1 (6 bases). From germline, CDR1 is SEHNR and CDR2 FQNEAQ (reference sequence). CDR3 length equals 18 residues. Trimming stripped 1 base from V and 7 bases from J, with 26 bases between. In DNA, the CDR3 is TGTGCCAGCAGCTTAGGGCGAACAGGGCTACCCTGGCCGGGGGAGCAGTACTTC. Amino acids: CASSLGRTGLPWPGEQYF.